This T cell receptor (beta chain) is drawn from a study of human T cells and chemical hapten exposure. General study findings and limits: No shift was seen in TCRs above 1 in 1000 frequency with DPC sensitization.

What the library attached to individual cDNA molecules were unique molecular identifiers. Per the original data handling: Counting gave a median of about 89,000 TCRs per sample, with values ranging from about 23,224 to 690,600. TCRdb fed the RACE reads into MiXCR, producing one record per CDR3 protein. In this record, the V and J calls reflect TCRdb's handling and not the investigators' own analysis. Found here are roughly 96,000 distinct CDR3 sequences, about 9.6% of them singletons; the top ten hold more than 2%. As for time point: patch test 2, 6 weeks after DPC sensitization. Treatment of the sample: therapeutic diphenylcyclopropenone sensitization with weekly scalp DPC. V was pared by 6 bases and J by 0 bases, with 6 bases between. This CDR3 spans 13 amino acids. Germline loops: CDR1 MDHEN, CDR2 SYDVKM. This clonotype has a count of ten or more. Its antigen is still unknown.

The clonotype was recovered from a woman aged 40 to 50 with alopecia areata. Some clones in this sample may be carry-over from other donors' samples. J is TRBJ1-3 and V is TRBV28; D is unresolved. The sample in question was whole blood, obtained in connection with sensitization to the hapten diphenylcyclopropenone (DPC). The DNA of the CDR3 is TGTGCCAGCAGGGGATTCTCTGGAAACACCATATATTTT. As protein: CASRGFSGNTIYF.